This is a list of T cell receptor beta chains from one sample in a study of low-dose radiotherapy and immunotherapy resistance in tumors. TCRdb called the reads again in MiXCR, with one record for every CDR3 protein. This sample has around 33,000 distinct CDR3 sequences, with about half found just once. The specimen comprised PBMCs, sampled after low-dose radiotherapy plus immunotherapy. The receptors stem from a male donor with gallbladder cancer. Each CDR3 is given with its conserved first and last residue. The order of the fields is clone size, V gene, J gene, CDR3 protein. Size tells how often a clone was seen (once, few, many) or the class of an expanded clone, and some rows leave it out.

clone_size: medium-sized
v_call: TRBV6-6
j_call: TRBJ1-2
cdr3_aa: CASSTGQGAHGYTF

clone_size: many
v_call: TRBV29-1
j_call: TRBJ1-5
cdr3_aa: CSVEGGRGQPQHF

clone_size: NA
v_call: TRBV7-2
j_call: TRBJ2-1
cdr3_aa: CASSLGGTSSNEQFF

clone_size: once
v_call: TRBV6-6
j_call: TRBJ2-1
cdr3_aa: CASSALGVTYNEQFF

clone_size: NA
v_call: TRBV4-1
j_call: TRBJ1-6
cdr3_aa: CASSQNRAREWDNSPLHF

clone_size: medium-sized
v_call: TRBV5-6
j_call: TRBJ2-1
cdr3_aa: CASSLGGGAYNEQFF

clone_size: NA
v_call: TRBV5-4
j_call: TRBJ2-3
cdr3_aa: CASSLAGPSTDTQYF

clone_size: NA
v_call: TRBV27
j_call: TRBJ1-3
cdr3_aa: CASTRTGGNTIYF

clone_size: NA
v_call: TRBV3-1
j_call: TRBJ1-1
cdr3_aa: CASSQGSMNTEAFF

clone_size: NA
v_call: TRBV5-1
j_call: TRBJ2-7
cdr3_aa: CASSLVAGASSNYEQYF

clone_size: NA
v_call: TRBV28
j_call: TRBJ2-1
cdr3_aa: CASSFGLRASGDNEQFF

clone_size: few
v_call: TRBV6-6
j_call: TRBJ2-7
cdr3_aa: CASSYSLDRASPPYEQYF

clone_size: few
v_call: TRBV28
j_call: TRBJ2-7
cdr3_aa: CATSDRLYEQYF

clone_size: many
v_call: TRBV11-2
j_call: TRBJ2-5
cdr3_aa: CASSQDRAGSETQYF

clone_size: NA
v_call: TRBV6-2/TRBV6-3
j_call: TRBJ2-7
cdr3_aa: CASSEGSGGAYEQYF

clone_size: NA
v_call: TRBV5-1
j_call: TRBJ2-7
cdr3_aa: CASSPVAGGLSYEQYF

clone_size: NA
v_call: TRBV7-9
j_call: TRBJ2-1
cdr3_aa: CASSRTSIEQFF

clone_size: few
v_call: TRBV4-2
j_call: TRBJ1-5
cdr3_aa: CASSQAGQTNQPQHF

clone_size: NA
v_call: TRBV28
j_call: TRBJ1-1
cdr3_aa: CASSLKGTEAFF

clone_size: NA
v_call: TRBV27
j_call: TRBJ2-7
cdr3_aa: CASSLAGGVSYEQYF